The 28 T cell receptor beta chains below were found in one sample sequenced in a study of CD8 T cells in ankylosing spondylitis. Antigen specificity for these receptors is unknown. Study-level results: Characteristic of ankylosing spondylitis blood, it appeared, was a TCR beta motif comprising eight highly homologous variants.

Each CDR3 protein gets one entry after TCRdb re-called the 5' RACE reads with MiXCR. Among 750,000 to 850,000 distinct CDR3 sequences listed, about 10% were seen once. Material for sequencing was blood, either unsorted or a sorted T cell fraction (not recorded which). Receptors were obtained from a male donor with ankylosing spondylitis.

This clonotype appeared many times. The rearrangement links TRBV6-1 to TRBJ2-5; 9 nucleotides line up with TRBD1. Germline V gene sequence: CDR1 MNHNS, CDR2 SASEGT. Trimming cost V 6 bases and J 7 bases; bases outside gene matches: 6. This CDR3 is 13 amino acids long. CDR3 DNA sequence: TGTGCCAGCAGGCGACAGGGGGAAGTGACCCAGTACTTC. Encoded protein: CASRRQGEVTQYF.

This clonotype came up many times. The rearrangement links TRBV20-1 to TRBJ1-2, with D possibly matching TRBD1 (6 bases). Germline values: CDR1 DFQATT, CDR2 SNEGSKA (reference sequence). V lost 0 bases and J 7 bases, leaving 12 bases between the germline ends. This CDR3 has 13 residues. CDR3 protein: CSARDPPGVGYTF. In nucleotides, the CDR3 is TGCAGTGCTAGAGATCCCCCAGGGGTTGGCTACACCTTC.

The CDR3 is CSARPPSGGDTDTQYF. CDR3 nucleotides: TGCAGTGCTAGGCCCCCTTCCGGGGGGGACACAGATACGCAGTATTTT. The chain has TRBV20-1 and TRBJ2-3, with 8 bases that match TRBD2. This CDR3 has 16 residues. CDR1 is DFQATT, CDR2 SNEGSKA, per germline (reference sequence). J lost 2 bases, V lost 3 bases, and 10 bases had no gene match.

In its sample, this clonotype was seen many times. The CDR3 region is CSAALMGTGNQPQHF. The CDR3 region has the DNA TGCAGTGCAGCTCTCATGGGGACGGGCAATCAGCCCCAGCATTTT. The V call is TRBV20-1, the J call TRBJ1-5, with D perhaps TRBD1 (5 bases). V lost 6 bases to trimming and J lost 2 bases, with 17 bases between them. This CDR3 region has 15 residues. Germline CDR1 DFQATT, CDR2 SNEGSKA (reference sequence).

CDR3 in DNA: TGTGCCAGCAGTCCCACCGCCTGGGGTGAAAAACTGTTTTTT. This translates into CASSPTAWGEKLFF. This chain connects TRBV6-1 to TRBJ1-4; D unresolved. CDR1 MNHNS and CDR2 SASEGT come from the germline V gene. This CDR3 contains 14 residues. The V end was cut by 5 bases, the J end by 7 bases, with 14 bases between.

V and J are TRBV6-1 and TRBJ2-3; 8 bases map to TRBD1. The CDR3 sequence is 17 residues long. Germline V gene sequence: CDR1 MNHNS, CDR2 SASEGT. J was trimmed by 3 bases and V by 5 bases; bases with no gene match: 13. CDR3 in amino acids: CASSPGTGRGRTDTQYF. In DNA form, the CDR3 reads TGTGCCAGCAGTCCCGGGACAGGCAGAGGAAGGACAGATACGCAGTATTTT.

In DNA, the CDR3 is TGCAGTGTCCTGGACAGGCGGACCTACGAGCAGTACTTC. Its protein product is CSVLDRRTYEQYF. The chain uses TRBV20-1 and TRBJ2-7; 7 positions match TRBD1. The CDR3 covers 13 residues. From germline, CDR1 is DFQATT and CDR2 SNEGSKA (reference sequence). With 7 bases clipped from V and 2 bases from J, the junction kept 8 bases outside the gene matches.

The CDR3 coding sequence is TGTGCCAGTACCAGAAGATATCGACAGGACATACCCTACGAGCAGTACTTC. Encoded protein: CASTRRYRQDIPYEQYF. The chain has TRBV19 and TRBJ2-7, with D possibly being TRBD1 (6 bases). This CDR3 spans 17 amino acids. Germline V lookup: CDR1 LNHDA, CDR2 SQIVND (reference sequence). Trimming left V 7 bases short and J 2 bases short, with 24 bases between.

The sample holds many counts of this clonotype. The genes are TRBV29-1 and TRBJ2-5; TRBD2 matches 9 bases. The CDR3 is made up of 11 amino acids. J gave up 9 bases and V 3 bases, and 2 bases lay outside the gene matches. Germline CDR1 and CDR2: SQVTM and ANQGSEA. The CDR3, as DNA: TGCAGCGTTGACCTAGCGGGGCCCCAGTACTTC. As protein: CSVDLAGPQYF.

The rearrangement links TRBV7-2 to TRBJ1-1; D possibly corresponds to TRBD1 (6 bases). Germline CDR1 and CDR2: SGHTA and FQGNSA. V was shortened by 5 bases and J by 4 bases, with 17 bases between the two germline ends. This CDR3 spans 15 amino acids. The CDR3 nucleotides read TGTGCCAGCAGCCTAAGGGTCAGGGGCAGCACTGAAGCTTTCTTT. Translating gives CASSLRVRGSTEAFF.

This clonotype was found a few times. The chain joins TRBV6-5 to TRBJ2-7; weak D call: TRBD2 (7 bases). This CDR3 comprises 15 residues. Trimming stripped 2 bases from V and 6 bases from J, with 17 bases between. Looked up from germline, CDR1 is MNHEY and CDR2 is SVGAGI. As DNA, the CDR3 is TGTGCCAGCAGTTACACGCGAGGGGGGGCCGCCGAGCAGTACTTC. This sequence encodes CASSYTRGGAAEQYF.

This clonotype showed up many times. V usage is TRBV29-1 and J usage is TRBJ2-7, with 9 bases fitting TRBD2. Germline V CDR1 and CDR2: SQVTM, ANQGSEA. V trimming: 6 bases; J trimming: 4 bases; junction bases outside the gene matches: 10. The CDR3 consists of 14 residues. As DNA, the CDR3 is TGCAGCGTCCTTAGCGGGAGAAAGGTTTACGAGCAGTACTTC. As protein: CSVLSGRKVYEQYF.

This clonotype has a handful of counts. This chain uses TRBV7-9 with TRBJ2-5; unclear D gene. V was pared by 2 bases and J by 0 bases, with 7 bases between. Per germline, CDR1 SEHNR and CDR2 FQNEAQ (reference sequence). The CDR3 sequence is 14 residues long. In DNA, the CDR3 is TGTGCCAGCAGCTTAAACCCGTACCAAGAGACCCAGTACTTC. Its translation is CASSLNPYQETQYF.

This clonotype was detected ten times or more. V usage is TRBV20-1 and J usage is TRBJ2-1, with D tentatively TRBD2 (6 bases). CDR3 length equals 15 residues. V was clipped by 5 bases and J by 1 base, with 15 bases between them. CDR1 DFQATT and CDR2 SNEGSKA come from the germline V gene (reference sequence). This chain's CDR3 is CSAFRLGDSYNEQFF. In DNA form, the CDR3 reads TGCAGTGCTTTCAGACTAGGGGATTCCTACAATGAGCAGTTCTTC.

The chain combines TRBV10-3 with TRBJ1-1; 10 nucleotides match TRBD1. From germline, CDR1 is ENHRY and CDR2 SYGVKD. V was pared by 0 bases and J by 6 bases, with 7 bases of the junction left unmatched. This CDR3 has 16 residues. CDR3 loop: CAISESGQGKRAEAFF. The CDR3 nucleotides are TGTGCCATCAGTGAGTCGGGACAGGGGAAAAGGGCTGAAGCTTTCTTT.

V is TRBV5-1 and J is TRBJ2-5, with a weak D call TRBD1 (6 bases). The CDR3 is 14 residues long. The germline V gene has CDR1 SGHRS and CDR2 YFSETQ. V dropped 7 bases and J dropped 2 bases, with 15 bases sitting between them. The CDR3 protein is CASWETGTQETQYF. CDR3 sequence (DNA): TGCGCCAGCTGGGAAACCGGGACACAAGAGACCCAGTACTTC.

This clonotype appeared a few times. The chain carries TRBV7-9 and TRBJ2-3; TRBD2 agrees at 7 bases. This CDR3 contains 15 residues. The germline CDR1 and CDR2 sequences are SEHNR and FQNEAQ (reference sequence). Losses at the gene ends were 0 bases for V and 5 bases for J; bases not matched to a gene: 5. The CDR3 DNA reads TGTGCCAGCAGCTTAGCGGATGCTAGCGGAGATACGCAGTATTTT. The encoded protein is CASSLADASGDTQYF. The whole variable domain, filled in from reference TRBV7-9 and TRBJ2-3, reads DTGVSQNPRHKITKRGQNVTFRCDPISEHNRLYWYRQTLGQGPEFLTYFQNEAQLEKSRLLSDRFSAERPKGSFSTLEIQRTEQGDSAMYLCASSLADASGDTQYFGPGTRLTVL.

The sample holds a few counts of this clonotype. The chain recombines TRBV5-1 with TRBJ1-1; no clear D gene. CDR3 length equals 14 residues. In germline, CDR1 is SGHRS, CDR2 YFSETQ. V lost 4 bases, J lost 4 bases, and 14 bases lay in between. The DNA of the CDR3 is TGCGCCAGCAGCCAAATGGGGTCGGGCACTGAAGCTTTCTTT. Protein product: CASSQMGSGTEAFF.

The chain couples TRBV6-5 to TRBJ2-1, with 12 bases aligning to TRBD2. Germline V CDR1 and CDR2: MNHEY, SVGAGI. The CDR3 is made up of 17 amino acids. V lost 2 bases to trimming and J lost 8 bases; unmatched junction nucleotides: 10. The CDR3 spells CASSYPQTSGRRDEQFF. As DNA, the CDR3 is TGTGCCAGCAGTTACCCCCAGACTAGCGGGAGAAGAGATGAGCAGTTCTTC.

The rearrangement uses TRBV5-1 and TRBJ2-1; possibly TRBD1 or TRBD2 for D (7 bases each). Germline-derived CDR1 and CDR2 are SGHRS and YFSETQ. V shed 4 bases and J shed 0 bases, with 14 bases lying between them. The CDR3 runs to 16 residues. CDR3 amino acids: CASSPQGGSSYNEQFF. CDR3 nucleotides: TGCGCCAGCAGCCCGCAGGGGGGGAGCTCCTACAATGAGCAGTTCTTC.

This clonotype appeared many times. The CDR3 is CASSLAGGYNEQFF. Written as DNA, the CDR3 is TGTGCCAGCAGCTTAGCGGGAGGCTACAATGAGCAGTTCTTC. The V gene is TRBV11-2, the J gene TRBJ2-1; 7 nucleotides match TRBD2. Trimming took 1 base from V and 3 from J; bases not matched to a gene: 0. This CDR3 spans 14 amino acids. Germline loops: CDR1 SGHAT, CDR2 FQNNGV. Supplemented by reference TRBV11-2 and TRBJ2-1, the full variable domain reads EAGVAQSPRYKIIEKRQSVAFWCNPISGHATLYWYQQILGQGPKLLIQFQNNGVVDDSQLPKDRFSAERLKGVDSTLKIQPAKLEDSAVYLCASSLAGGYNEQFFGPGTRLTVL.

This clonotype was picked up a small number of times. The chain uses TRBV4-3 and TRBJ2-7; 9 nucleotides line up with TRBD1. With V trimmed by 3 bases and J by 5 bases, 2 bases remained unmatched. This CDR3 has 13 residues. Germline assignment: CDR1 LGHNA and CDR2 YSLEER. CDR3 in amino acids: CASSHRTGDEQYF. The CDR3 DNA sequence: TGCGCCAGCAGCCACCGGACAGGGGACGAGCAGTACTTC.

In its sample, this clonotype was seen a few times. The chain has TRBV5-1 and TRBJ2-3; D ambiguous. CDR1 is SGHRS and CDR2 is YFSETQ in the germline V gene. CDR3 length equals 12 residues. Trimming stripped 4 bases from V and 6 bases from J, with 9 bases between. The CDR3 is CASSPALDTQYF. CDR3 sequence (DNA): TGCGCCAGCAGCCCCGCCCTGGATACGCAGTATTTT.

The V gene is TRBV6-1, the J gene TRBJ2-1; possible D gene TRBD1, 6 bases. The CDR3 is 14 amino acids. Deletions cut 4 bases from V and 13 bases from J, with 20 bases between. The V gene's germline CDR1 is MNHNS and CDR2 SASEGT. CDR3: CASSALQGYGDQFF. In DNA, the CDR3 is TGTGCCAGCAGTGCGTTGCAGGGGTACGGGGATCAGTTCTTC.

This clonotype was observed a handful of times. CDR3 nucleotides: TGCGCCAGCAGCTTGTCATTTTCCGGGACAGGGAATTCCTACGAGCAGTACTTC. This translates into CASSLSFSGTGNSYEQYF. V and J are TRBV5-1 and TRBJ2-7; 9 bases map to TRBD1. This CDR3 is 18 amino acids long. The germline V gene encodes CDR1 SGHRS and CDR2 YFSETQ. With V trimmed by 1 base and J by 1 base, 12 bases remained unmatched.

The chain employs TRBV7-2 and TRBJ1-4; D remains unclear. CDR1 SGHTA and CDR2 FQGNSA come from the germline V gene. The length of the CDR3 is 15 residues. V was shortened by 0 bases and J by 0 bases, with 5 bases between the two germline ends. CDR3 sequence reads: CASSLALATNEKLFF. CDR3 nucleotide sequence: TGTGCCAGCAGCTTAGCATTAGCAACTAATGAAAAACTGTTTTTT.

Many counts were recorded for this clonotype. The V and J genes are TRBV29-1 and TRBJ1-4, with D maybe TRBD1 (6 bases). CDR1 is SQVTM and CDR2 is ANQGSEA in the germline V gene. The CDR3 runs 13 residues. V was shortened by 5 bases and J by 10 bases, with 17 bases between the two germline ends. CDR3 residues: CSVKGQSGGKLFF. CDR3 in DNA: TGCAGCGTTAAAGGACAGTCGGGGGGAAAACTGTTTTTT.

The gene calls are TRBV28 and TRBJ2-3; D uncertain. Deletions cut 3 bases from V and 0 bases from J, with 10 bases between. The CDR3 is made up of 15 amino acids. Germline loops: CDR1 MDHEN, CDR2 SYDVKM. The CDR3, as DNA: TGTGCCAGCAGTTTGATGCCTTCTAGCACAGATACGCAGTATTTT. Its translation is CASSLMPSSTDTQYF.